This T cell receptor (beta chain) was captured in a study of glioma-infiltrating T cells after dendritic cell vaccination. The V end lost 2 bases, the J end lost 6 bases, and 17 bases lay between the germline ends. Germline lookup yields CDR1 SGHKS and CDR2 YYEKEE (reference sequence). This CDR3 region has 15 residues. Clones were sequenced by immunoSEQ multiplex PCR, and TCRdb holds only the in-frame ones, with some missing. This sample has over 80,000 clones, with about 81% found just once. Time point meaning: after dendritic cell vaccination, including at tumor progression/relapse. The chain joins TRBV5-5 to TRBJ1-2, with D perhaps TRBD1 (5 bases). This material consisted of blood, taken after dendritic cell vaccination. This TCR came from a human donor with glioblastoma. CDR3 nucleotide sequence: TGTGCCAGCAGCTTCCTGCAGGGAGGGAGAGATGGCTACACCTTC. Protein: CASSFLQGGRDGYTF. Looking up the rest from reference TRBV5-5 and TRBJ1-2 gives the full variable domain: DAGVTQSPTHLIKTRGQQVTLRCSPISGHKSVSWYQQVLGQGPQFIFQYYEKEERGRGNFPDRFSARQFPNYSSELNVNALLLGDSALYLCASSFLQGGRDGYTFGSGTRLTVV.